This T cell receptor beta chain is from a study of T-cell reconstitution after alpha-beta-depleted transplantation in children. For TCRbeta, the library was prepared with unique molecular identifiers. TCRdb passed the PCR reads through MiXCR, listing each CDR3 protein once. The sample holds some 500,000 distinct CDR3 sequences, approximately 29% seen once. The V gene's germline CDR1 is SGHTA and CDR2 FQGNSA. CDR3 length: 16 amino acids. J gave up 5 bases and V 1 base, and 6 bases lay outside the gene matches. Specimen: PBMCs from the stem cell graft donor, collected from the stem cell graft. V is TRBV7-2 and J is TRBJ2-3, with 10 bases lining up with TRBD2. The sequence derives from a human donor who donated a stem cell graft to a child with aplastic anemia. CDR3 region: CASSLGLAGALDTQYF. CDR3 coding DNA: TGTGCCAGCAGCTTAGGTCTAGCGGGAGCCCTAGATACGCAGTATTTT.